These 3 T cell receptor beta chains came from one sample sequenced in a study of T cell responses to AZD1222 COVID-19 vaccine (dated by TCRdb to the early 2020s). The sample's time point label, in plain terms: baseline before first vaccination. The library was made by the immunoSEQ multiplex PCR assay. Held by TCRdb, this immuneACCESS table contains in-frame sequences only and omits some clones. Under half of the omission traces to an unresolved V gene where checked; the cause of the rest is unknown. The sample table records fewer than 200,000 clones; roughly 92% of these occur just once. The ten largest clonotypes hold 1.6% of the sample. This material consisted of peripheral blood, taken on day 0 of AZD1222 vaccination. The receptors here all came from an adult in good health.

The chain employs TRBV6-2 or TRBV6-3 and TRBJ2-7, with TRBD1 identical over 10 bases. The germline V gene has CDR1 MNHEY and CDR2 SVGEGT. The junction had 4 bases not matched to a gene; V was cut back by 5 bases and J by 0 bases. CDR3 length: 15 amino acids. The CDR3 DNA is TGTGCCAGCAGTACGGGACAGGGGTTCTCCTACGAGCAGTACTTC. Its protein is CASSTGQGFSYEQYF.

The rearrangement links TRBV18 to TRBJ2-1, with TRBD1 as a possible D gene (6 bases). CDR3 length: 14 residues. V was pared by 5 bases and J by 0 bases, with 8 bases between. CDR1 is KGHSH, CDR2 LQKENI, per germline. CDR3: CASSGGRSYNEQFF. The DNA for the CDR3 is TGTGCCAGCTCAGGGGGCCGCTCCTACAATGAGCAGTTCTTC.

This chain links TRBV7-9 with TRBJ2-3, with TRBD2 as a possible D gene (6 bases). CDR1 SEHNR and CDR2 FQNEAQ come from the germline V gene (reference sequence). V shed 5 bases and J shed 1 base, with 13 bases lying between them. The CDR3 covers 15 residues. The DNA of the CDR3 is TGTGCCAGCAGCCAGGTCCCTAGCGGCACAGATACGCAGTATTTT. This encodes CASSQVPSGTDTQYF.